This T cell receptor beta chain was sequenced in a study of identical twins. After removal of 7 bases from V and 6 bases from J, the junction contained 5 bases not matched to a gene. The CDR3 covers 14 residues. Germline V gives CDR1 LNHDA, CDR2 SQIVND (reference sequence). This clonotype was picked up a small number of times. MiXCR, applied by TCRdb to the 5' RACE reads, yields one record per CDR3 protein. The sample lists around 370,000 distinct CDR3 sequences; 8.5% to 10% were seen once. The V and J genes are TRBV19 and TRBJ2-1; 11 bases map to TRBD2. Sequencing used naive T cells sorted from blood. The TCR originated in a woman aged 45-65 years in good health. The DNA for the CDR3 is TGTGCCAGTAATGGCCTAGCGGGAGGCAATGAGCAGTTCTTC. This sequence encodes CASNGLAGGNEQFF.